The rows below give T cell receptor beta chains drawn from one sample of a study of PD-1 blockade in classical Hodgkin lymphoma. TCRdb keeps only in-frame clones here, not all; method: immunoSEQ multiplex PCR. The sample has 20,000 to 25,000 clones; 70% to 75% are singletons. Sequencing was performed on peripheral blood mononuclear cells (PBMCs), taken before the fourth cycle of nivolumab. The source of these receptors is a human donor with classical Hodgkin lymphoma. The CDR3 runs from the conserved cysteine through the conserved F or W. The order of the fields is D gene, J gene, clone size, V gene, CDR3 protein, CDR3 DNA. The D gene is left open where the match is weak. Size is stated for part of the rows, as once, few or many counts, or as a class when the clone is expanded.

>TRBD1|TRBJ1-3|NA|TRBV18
CASSPGTGGAGNTIYF
TGTGCCAGCTCACCAGGGACAGGGGGCGCCGGAAACACCATATATTTT
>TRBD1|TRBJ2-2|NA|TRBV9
CASSDRTGRSGELFF
TGTGCCAGCAGCGACCGGACAGGGCGGTCCGGGGAGCTGTTTTTT
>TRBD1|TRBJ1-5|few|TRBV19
CASSRGTENQPQHF
TGTGCCAGTAGTAGGGGGACAGAGAATCAGCCCCAGCATTTT
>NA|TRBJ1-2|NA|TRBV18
CASSPTMRGDSYGYTF
TGTGCCAGCTCACCCACGATGCGTGGGGATTCCTATGGCTACACCTTC
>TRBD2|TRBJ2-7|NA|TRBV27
CASRSDRGEKYF
TGTGCCAGCAGATCGGACCGGGGGGAAAAGTACTTC
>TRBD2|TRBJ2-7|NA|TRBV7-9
CASSLAHLSGIRNHEQYF
TGTGCCAGCAGCTTAGCGCACCTTAGCGGGATCCGTAACCACGAGCAGTACTTC
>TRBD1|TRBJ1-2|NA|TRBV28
CASSLQGADYGYTF
TGTGCCAGCTCCCTACAGGGGGCTGACTATGGCTACACCTTC
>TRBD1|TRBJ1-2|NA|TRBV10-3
CAISEGTGSAYGYTF
TGTGCCATCAGTGAGGGGACAGGGTCAGCCTATGGCTACACCTTC
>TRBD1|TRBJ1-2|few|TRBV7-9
CASSLTQGANGYTF
TGTGCCAGCAGCTTAACTCAGGGGGCAAATGGCTACACCTTC
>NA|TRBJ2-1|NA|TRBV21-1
CARGQNYYNEQFF
TGTGCCAGGGGACAGAATTACTACAATGAGCAGTTCTTC
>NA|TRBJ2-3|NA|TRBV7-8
CASSLGAGGDTQYF
TGTGCCAGCAGCTTAGGGGCCGGGGGAGATACGCAGTATTTT
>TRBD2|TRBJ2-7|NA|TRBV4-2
CASSQSTRTSGNYEQYF
TGTGCCAGCAGCCAAAGTACGCGGACTAGCGGGAATTACGAGCAGTACTTC
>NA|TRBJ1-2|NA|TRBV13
CASSPRGINGLLYYGYTF
TGTGCCAGCAGCCCGCGTGGGATCAACGGACTTCTTTACTATGGCTACACCTTC
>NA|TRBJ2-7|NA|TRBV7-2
CASSFNPPGTYEQYF
TGTGCCAGCAGCTTTAATCCCCCAGGCACCTACGAGCAGTACTTC